This is a list of T cell receptor beta chains from one sample in a study of human T cells and chemical hapten exposure. Each CDR3 protein is one row after TCRdb ran MiXCR on the RACE reads. The table has roughly 92,000 distinct CDR3 sequences, more than 9.5% seen once. Sequencing used whole blood, obtained in connection with sensitization to the hapten diphenylcyclopropenone (DPC). The origin of the receptors is a woman aged 40 to 49 with alopecia areata. Some clones in this sample may be carry-over from other donors' samples. Both conserved end residues are part of each CDR3. Each record gives: clone size, V gene, J gene, D gene, CDR3 DNA, CDR3 protein. A D gene is named only where the DNA matches it firmly. The size of a clone is reported for some rows only, either as once, few or many, or as a class for expanded clones.

many	TRBV11-2	TRBJ1-1	-	TGTGCCAGCAGCTCCAGGAGGGGGATAAGGACTGAAGCTTTCTTT	CASSSRRGIRTEAFF
many	TRBV5-6	TRBJ1-2	-	TGTGCCAGCAGGGCGGACGGCGTTTACCTCCAGGGCTATGGCTACACCTTC	CASRADGVYLQGYGYTF
-	TRBV7-2	TRBJ2-5	-	TGTGCCAGCATCTATGGGGGATACCAAGAGACCCAGTACTTC	CASIYGGYQETQYF
many	TRBV12-3/TRBV12-4	TRBJ2-7	-	TGTGCCAGCAGTTCCCGGGCCCACTACGAGCAGTACTTC	CASSSRAHYEQYF
many	TRBV20-1	TRBJ1-5	-	TGCAGTGCCCTGTCCGGTAGTAATCAGCCCCAGCATTTT	CSALSGSNQPQHF
many	TRBV7-2	TRBJ2-6	-	TGTGCCAGCAGCTTAGATAGATCTGGGGCCAACGTCCTGACTTTC	CASSLDRSGANVLTF
many	TRBV6-2/TRBV6-3	TRBJ1-1	-	TGTGCCAGCGGGTACACTGAAGCTTTCTTT	CASGYTEAFF
many	TRBV7-9	TRBJ1-1	-	TGTGCCAGCAGCTTAGGGGTGGGGAGGACTGAAGCTTTCTTT	CASSLGVGRTEAFF
-	TRBV5-6	TRBJ1-2	-	TGTGCCAGCAGCTTGGGAGCAGGGCATGGCTACACCTTC	CASSLGAGHGYTF
-	TRBV7-3	TRBJ2-7	-	TGTGCCAGCAGCTTAAATCAGAACGAGCAGTACTTC	CASSLNQNEQYF
few	TRBV18	TRBJ1-1	-	TGTGCCAGCTCCCCTTATGGAGGGCGGGGTGAAGCTTTCTTT	CASSPYGGRGEAFF
-	TRBV27	TRBJ2-2	-	TGTGCCAGCAGGGAGCTGGACAGGAACACCGGGGAGCTGTTTTTT	CASRELDRNTGELFF
many	TRBV21-1	TRBJ2-5	-	TGTGCCAGCAGTTCGCAGGGTTACGAAGAGACCCAGTACTTC	CASSSQGYEETQYF
-	TRBV3-1	TRBJ1-4	-	TGTGCCAGCAGCCCCATTGACCGGACGTTGTTTTTT	CASSPIDRTLFF
many	TRBV9	TRBJ2-3	-	TGTGCCAGCAGCGTAGAGGATGGGGGGCCGAGGGATACGCAGTATTTT	CASSVEDGGPRDTQYF
many	TRBV3-1	TRBJ1-3	-	TGTGCCAGCAGCCAAGGTTCCCCTGGATCTGGAAACACCATATATTTT	CASSQGSPGSGNTIYF
few	TRBV6-6	TRBJ1-2	TRBD1	TGTGCCAGCAGTTACTCCGAGGGGGCCGGCTATGGCTACACCTTC	CASSYSEGAGYGYTF
few	TRBV7-9	TRBJ2-1	-	TGTGCCAGCACCCGGGACTCGACCTACAATGAGCAGTTCTTC	CASTRDSTYNEQFF
-	TRBV4-2	TRBJ2-1	TRBD2	TGTGCCAGCAGACCGGGACTAGCGGGACGGTCCTCCTACAATGAGCAGTTCTTC	CASRPGLAGRSSYNEQFF
few	TRBV11-2	TRBJ2-1	-	TGTGCCAGCAGCTTAGACTCCTATGGCTACAATGAGCAGTTCTTC	CASSLDSYGYNEQFF
-	TRBV6-5	TRBJ1-2	-	TGTGCCAGCAGTTACGGGGGGGACCGCGGCGGCTACACCTTC	CASSYGGDRGGYTF
-	TRBV20-1	TRBJ2-1	TRBD2	TGTAACCCTGGGACTAGCGGGAGTGGGTACAATGAGCAGTTCTTC	CNPGTSGSGYNEQFF
few	TRBV20-1	TRBJ1-2	TRBD1	TGCAGTGCTAGAGGGACAGGGAGTGACTATGGCTACACCTTC	CSARGTGSDYGYTF
many	TRBV29-1	TRBJ2-5	TRBD2	TGCAGCGTTGAGTTGGGCCTAGCGGGGGGGCAGTACTTC	CSVELGLAGGQYF
few	TRBV7-2	TRBJ2-6	-	TGTGCCAGCAGCTTTTGGAGCTCTGGGGCCAACGTCCTGACTTTC	CASSFWSSGANVLTF
many	TRBV7-2	TRBJ2-5	TRBD2	TGTGCCAGCAGCTTAGTCGGACTAGCGGATAAAGAGACCCAGTACTTC	CASSLVGLADKETQYF
many	TRBV20-1	TRBJ1-2	-	TGCAGTGCTAGGCCTGGGGGGACTAACTATGGCTACACCTTC	CSARPGGTNYGYTF
few	TRBV30	TRBJ1-5	-	TGTGCCTCCGACGGGGATAGCAATCAGCCCCAGCATTTT	CASDGDSNQPQHF
many	TRBV7-2	TRBJ2-2	TRBD2	TGTGCCAGCAGCCCATTTAGCGGGACCGGGGAGCTGTTTTTT	CASSPFSGTGELFF
few	TRBV30	TRBJ2-3	-	TGTGCCTGGAGTGTACAAACAGCTGCGGCAGATACGCAGTATTTT	CAWSVQTAAADTQYF
-	TRBV21-1	TRBJ1-1	-	TGTGCCAGCAGCAAGAACAGGGTAACCGGCTTTATGAACACTGAAGCTTTCTTT	CASSKNRVTGFMNTEAFF
-	TRBV10-2	TRBJ2-3	TRBD2	TGCGCCAGCGTCCTAGCGGGAGACACAGATACGCAGTATTTT	CASVLAGDTDTQYF
-	TRBV20-1	TRBJ2-7	-	TGCAGTCTTGTTCGGGGTGGAACCTACGAGCAGTACTTC	CSLVRGGTYEQYF
many	TRBV7-2	TRBJ2-3	-	TGTGCCAGCAGCCAGGCGGCAGGCAGCACAGATACGCAGTATTTT	CASSQAAGSTDTQYF
many	TRBV7-2	TRBJ2-2	-	TGTGCCAGCAGCTTAAGGGGCAGTAACACCGGGGAGCTGTTTTTT	CASSLRGSNTGELFF
-	TRBV29-1	TRBJ2-7	-	TGCAGCGTCAAGGCTATAGGGGGTGACTACGAGCAGTACTTC	CSVKAIGGDYEQYF
many	TRBV29-1	TRBJ2-5	-	TGCAGCGTTGACGCAGGGTTCGAGACCCAGTACTTC	CSVDAGFETQYF
many	TRBV7-2	TRBJ1-2	-	TGTGCCAGCAGCTTAGGTCCGATCTATGGCTACACCTTC	CASSLGPIYGYTF
-	TRBV7-2	TRBJ2-2	-	TGTGCCAGCAGCTCGCCCGGTCAGCGCCATGGCGGGGAGCTGTTTTTT	CASSSPGQRHGGELFF
once	TRBV20-1	TRBJ2-1	TRBD2	TGCAGTGCTTTTAGCGGGAGGGCCAACAATGAGCAGTTCTTC	CSAFSGRANNEQFF
few	TRBV7-2	TRBJ2-3	-	TGTGCCAGCAGCTTACTCCGCGAGGATACGCAGTATTTT	CASSLLREDTQYF
-	TRBV2	TRBJ1-3	TRBD1	TGTGCCAGCGGGACAGCTGGAAACACCATATATTTT	CASGTAGNTIYF
many	TRBV6-5	TRBJ2-7	-	TGTGCCAACCGACCACAGGGAGACGCCTACGAGCAGTACTTC	CANRPQGDAYEQYF
many	TRBV20-1	TRBJ1-1	-	TGCAGTGCTAGCCGGCAGGGAAAAGCTTTCTTT	CSASRQGKAFF
-	TRBV19	TRBJ2-6	-	TGTGCCAGTAGTATTGGGCGGCGCTCTGGGGCCAACGTCCTGACTTTC	CASSIGRRSGANVLTF
-	TRBV5-1	TRBJ2-3	-	TGCGCCAGCAGCCCGGAGGGGGGACAAAGGACAGATACGCAGTATTTT	CASSPEGGQRTDTQYF
-	TRBV7-9	TRBJ1-5	-	TGTGCCAGCAGCCCCCTGGGCGGGACGAGCAATCAGCCCCAGCATTTT	CASSPLGGTSNQPQHF
-	TRBV7-2	TRBJ1-1	TRBD1	TGTGCCAGCAGCACTCAACAGGGGACTGAAGCTTTCTTT	CASSTQQGTEAFF
many	TRBV11-2	TRBJ1-2	-	TGTGCCAGCAGCTTAGATTTGGAAGGCTACACCTTC	CASSLDLEGYTF
many	TRBV5-1	TRBJ1-3	-	TGCGCCAGCAGCCCGACCCGGGCCGACGCCGGAAACACCATATATTTT	CASSPTRADAGNTIYF
many	TRBV14	TRBJ1-1	-	TGTGCCAGCAGCCTAAAGACGAACACTGAAGCTTTCTTT	CASSLKTNTEAFF
many	TRBV6-5	TRBJ1-1	-	TGTGCCAGCGGACCCTCTCAGGCCCGGCGCACTGAAGCTTTCTTT	CASGPSQARRTEAFF
few	TRBV9	TRBJ1-2	TRBD1	TGTGCCAGCAGCGTAGAAGGGACAGCGAACTATGGCTACACCTTC	CASSVEGTANYGYTF
many	TRBV3-1	TRBJ2-4	-	TGTGCCAGCAGCCTTGGATCGCTAGCCAAAAACATTCAGTACTTC	CASSLGSLAKNIQYF
-	TRBV6-2/TRBV6-3	TRBJ2-2	TRBD1	TGTGCCAGCAGGACCGGGACAGGGAACACCGGGGAGCTGTTTTTT	CASRTGTGNTGELFF
many	TRBV7-9	TRBJ1-4	-	TGTGCCAGCAGCTTTTGGAATGAAAAACTGTTTTTT	CASSFWNEKLFF